The next 9 T cell receptor beta chains were all read from a single sample in a study of shared clonotypes between healthy human individuals. Repertoires were generated with immunoSEQ multiplex PCR, while TCRdb's copy carries only in-frame clones and drops some. The table includes around 2.1 million clones, 93% detected once. Positive CCR7 selection of CD45RO-negative cells yielded the naive CD8 cells, and terminally differentiated effector memory CD45RA+ cells were excluded. Sequencing input: naive CD8+ T cells from PBMCs. These receptors originate from a man aged 18 to 30 in good health. Some clones in this sample may be carry-over from other donors' samples.

The CDR3 DNA is TGTGCCAGCAGTTTTATCAAGTTGACTGACGAGCAGTTCTTC. Its translation: CASSFIKLTDEQFF. The rearrangement joins TRBV28 to TRBJ2-1; D is unresolved. V gave up 3 bases and J gave up 10 bases, with 16 bases separating them. Germline V gene lookup returns CDR1 MDHEN and CDR2 SYDVKM. The CDR3 consists of 14 residues.

A single count supports this clone. The V call is TRBV28, the J call TRBJ2-2; the match to TRBD1 covers 7 bases. The CDR3 extends over 16 amino acids. The V gene end was trimmed by 5 bases and the J gene end by 2 bases; junction bases not matched to a gene: 8. Germline CDR1 reads MDHEN; CDR2 reads SYDVKM. CDR3 loop: CASSQGQTFNTGELFF. Written as DNA, the CDR3 is TGTGCCAGCAGTCAGGGACAGACGTTCAACACCGGGGAGCTGTTTTTT.

This clone occurred once. The genes are TRBV5-1 and TRBJ2-2; D is possibly TRBD2 (5 bases). Germline CDR1 SGHRS, CDR2 YFSETQ. Trimming left V 5 bases short and J 4 bases short, with 18 bases between. The CDR3 is 16 residues long. The CDR3 nucleotides are TGCGCCAGCAGTGGCACACCTCGAGGAGGCACCGGGGAGCTGTTTTTT. Translating gives CASSGTPRGGTGELFF.

The V and J genes are TRBV4-2 and TRBJ2-5, with TRBD1 matching over 8 bases. Germline V gives CDR1 LGHNA, CDR2 YNFKEQ. V was clipped by 1 base and J by 4 bases; unmatched bases: 5. The CDR3 contains 15 residues. CDR3 bases: TGTGCCAGCAGCCAAGGCCAGGGGGCCGGAGAGACCCAGTACTTC. Translated, it gives CASSQGQGAGETQYF.

The chain carries TRBV4-1 and TRBJ2-2, with 7 bases aligning to TRBD1. The CDR3 totals 15 residues. Germline trimming cut 2 bases from V and 4 bases from J; bases unmatched to any gene: 4. The germline V gene encodes CDR1 MGHRA and CDR2 YSYEKL. The CDR3 here is CASSQTGTVTGELFF. The DNA for the CDR3 is TGCGCCAGCAGCCAAACCGGGACAGTCACCGGGGAGCTGTTTTTT.

The rearrangement uses TRBV10-3 and TRBJ1-3, with no clear D. The CDR3 contains 17 residues. The ends were cut back, 4 bases at V and 4 bases at J, with 20 bases in the middle. Germline V gives CDR1 ENHRY, CDR2 SYGVKD. CDR3 residues: CAISVPLTFRAGNTIYF. The CDR3 region has the DNA TGTGCCATCAGTGTCCCCTTGACATTCCGGGCGGGAAACACCATATATTTT.

This chain links TRBV11-2 with TRBJ1-2; D is possibly TRBD1 (6 bases). V was cut by 0 bases and J by 4 bases, with 15 bases left in between. CDR3 length: 16 amino acids. CDR1 SGHAT and CDR2 FQNNGV come from the germline V gene. CDR3 protein: CASSLEGAGGSYGYTF. For the CDR3, the DNA is TGTGCCAGCAGCTTAGAAGGGGCTGGGGGCTCCTATGGCTACACCTTC.

J is TRBJ2-7 and V is TRBV6-5, with D tentatively TRBD2 (7 bases). Trimming took off 8 bases at V and 6 bases at J, with 17 bases between the two ends. Germline lookup yields CDR1 MNHEY and CDR2 SVGAGI. The CDR3 is 13 residues long. The DNA for the CDR3 is TGTGCCAGCGGATGGGGGGGGGCGGGCGAGCAGTACTTC. As protein: CASGWGGAGEQYF.

V and J are TRBV4-1 and TRBJ2-1; D might be TRBD2 (7 bases). Trimming removed 2 bases at V and 5 bases at J, with 22 bases between. CDR3 size: 18 residues. Germline loops: CDR1 MGHRA, CDR2 YSYEKL. This CDR3 reads CASSQKAPGGLLNNEQFF. Written as DNA, the CDR3 is TGCGCCAGCAGCCAAAAGGCGCCCGGGGGGCTCCTAAACAATGAGCAGTTCTTC.